The 8 T cell receptor beta chains given below trace back to one sample, sequenced in a study of T cell changes during pregnancy in multiple sclerosis. Assay used: immunoSEQ multiplex PCR; TCRdb lists only in-frame clones, some missing. Here the sample spans about 32,000 clones, over 85% being singletons. Sample: CD4+ T cells from peripheral blood mononuclear cells, taken after pregnancy. Receptors were obtained from a female donor in good health, enrolled as a control in a pregnancy study.

This rearrangement joins TRBV11-2 to TRBJ1-2; D perhaps matches TRBD1 (6 bases). The germline V gene encodes CDR1 SGHAT and CDR2 FQNNGV. V was shortened by 7 bases and J by 2 bases, with 14 bases between the two germline ends. The CDR3 has 14 amino acids. The CDR3 sequence: CASTLGRGNYGYTF. Written as DNA, the CDR3 is TGTGCCAGCACCCTAGGGAGGGGGAACTATGGCTACACCTTC.

This rearrangement joins TRBV6-5 to TRBJ2-3; D gene ambiguous. V dropped 2 bases and J dropped 8 bases, with 11 bases sitting between them. The CDR3 spans 13 residues. CDR1 MNHEY and CDR2 SVGAGI come from the germline V gene. CDR3 in DNA: TGTGCCAGCAGTTACGCCACCAGAGGTACGCAGTATTTT. This translates into CASSYATRGTQYF.

The chain links TRBV7-2 to TRBJ2-1; 14 bases agree with TRBD2. V lost 2 bases and J lost 8; bases outside the gene matches: 8. The CDR3 is 17 amino acids. The germline gives CDR1 SGHTA, CDR2 FQGNSA. CDR3 residues: CASSLSPGLAGEHEQFF. The CDR3 bases are TGTGCCAGCAGCTTATCTCCGGGACTAGCGGGAGAGCATGAGCAGTTCTTC.

This chain links TRBV7-2 with TRBJ2-7; tentatively, D is TRBD2 (6 bases). This CDR3 has 15 amino acids. The germline V gene has CDR1 SGHTA and CDR2 FQGNSA. The V end lost 5 bases, the J end lost 5 bases, and 19 bases lay between the germline ends. The CDR3 DNA is TGTGCCAGCAGCGGCGGAGGGGAGTTAGCCCACGAGCAGTACTTC. It codes for CASSGGGELAHEQYF.

Written as DNA, the CDR3 is TGTGCCAGCAGCTTAGTTTCCCGACTAGCGGGAGGGAGGGGCACAGATACGCAGTATTTT. This gives the protein CASSLVSRLAGGRGTDTQYF. The chain recombines TRBV7-3 with TRBJ2-3; 14 nucleotides line up with TRBD2. V lost 2 bases and J lost 1; bases outside the gene matches: 11. Germline V gene sequence: CDR1 SGHTA, CDR2 FQGTGA. This CDR3 comprises 20 residues.

The chain links TRBV6-5 to TRBJ1-1; a possible D gene is TRBD1 (5 bases). The CDR3 is made up of 14 amino acids. Germline loops: CDR1 MNHEY, CDR2 SVGAGI. The V end lost 2 bases, the J end lost 4 bases, and 11 bases lay between the germline ends. This CDR3 reads CASSYSGRGTEAFF. The CDR3 coding sequence is TGTGCCAGCAGTTACAGTGGAAGGGGCACTGAAGCTTTCTTT.

The J gene is TRBJ1-5, the V gene TRBV18; TRBD1 matches at 8 bases. Germline CDR1 and CDR2: KGHSH and LQKENI. J lost 7 bases, V lost 3 bases, and 14 bases had no gene match. The CDR3 has 17 amino acids. The CDR3 DNA sequence: TGTGCCAGCTCACCCGGGATAGGACAGGGAAGCTGGCAGCCCCAGCATTTT. This translates into CASSPGIGQGSWQPQHF.

The rearrangement links TRBV11-1 to TRBJ2-7; no definite D call. This CDR3 has 14 amino acids. The germline V gene encodes CDR1 SGHAT and CDR2 FQDESV (reference sequence). Trimming removed 7 bases from V and 5 bases from J, with 18 bases in between. CDR3 amino acids: CASNPREASHEQYF. The CDR3 bases are TGTGCCAGCAACCCTCGTGAGGCTTCCCACGAGCAGTACTTC.